The clone carrying this T cell receptor beta chain was counted at least ten times. Its antigen is not identified. The sample belongs to a study of CD8 T cells in ankylosing spondylitis. Overall study results and limits: Disease-linked clones reportedly showed significant enrichment in matched ankylosing spondylitis synovial fluid. A TCR beta motif of fewer than ten highly homologous variants seemed to mark ankylosing spondylitis blood.

The TCR beta libraries were generated through quantitative 5'-RACE incorporating molecular barcodes. MiXCR was run by TCRdb on the 5' RACE reads, yielding one entry per CDR3 protein. The sample records fewer than 550,000 distinct CDR3 sequences, approximately 5% being singletons. CDR3 size: 13 residues. Germline V gene lookup returns CDR1 MNHEY and CDR2 SMNVEV (reference sequence). Trimming stripped 5 bases from V and 9 bases from J, with 16 bases between. The sequencing sample was made of blood, either unsorted or a sorted T cell fraction (not recorded which). The source is a male donor with ankylosing spondylitis. V gene TRBV27 combines with J gene TRBJ1-1, with a possible D match to TRBD1 (6 bases). For the CDR3, the DNA is TGTGCCAGCAGTCCCCTCGGGGGCCGTAAAGCTTTCTTT. Its translation is CASSPLGGRKAFF.